Shown below are 17 T cell receptor beta chains from a single sample sequenced in a study of beta chain features in type 1 diabetes. Study-level results: Shorter TCRB CDR3s, moderately but significantly so, marked every one of the four CD4+ subsets in Type 1 diabetes patients.

Every isolated RNA sample was fully reverse transcribed, so sequencing captured expressed TCRB transcripts. The repertoire was sequenced with immunoSEQ multiplex PCR; TCRdb's copy has only in-frame clones and lacks some. The sample has a few hundred thousand clones, roughly 13% seen once; the top ten hold 0.0095% to 0.012%. These receptors' targets are unknown. Sequences were obtained from naive CD4+ T cells from blood. These receptor sequences come from a woman aged 18-29 years with type 1 diabetes.

This chain joins TRBV7-9 and TRBJ2-5; 7 nucleotides align to TRBD1. With 5 bases clipped from V and 0 bases from J, the junction kept 9 bases outside the gene matches. Germline loops: CDR1 SEHNR, CDR2 FQNEAQ (reference sequence). The CDR3 is 16 amino acids. Written as DNA, the CDR3 is TGTGCCAGCAGCGATAGACAGGGCCGGTACCAAGAGACCCAGTACTTC. The encoded protein is CASSDRQGRYQETQYF. The variable domain in full, completed from reference TRBV7-9 and TRBJ2-5, reads DTGVSQNPRHKITKRGQNVTFRCDPISEHNRLYWYRQTLGQGPEFLTYFQNEAQLEKSRLLSDRFSAERPKGSFSTLEIQRTEQGDSAMYLCASSDRQGRYQETQYFGPGTRLLVL.

The chain couples TRBV7-8 to TRBJ1-5, with 7 bases lining up with TRBD1. V was clipped by 1 base and J by 4 bases; unmatched bases: 10. This CDR3 contains 17 residues. Germline V gene data show CDR1 as SGHVS and CDR2 as FQNEAQ. CDR3 sequence reads: CASSLGRQGRGNQPQHF. CDR3 DNA: TGTGCCAGCAGCTTAGGCCGACAGGGCCGGGGAAATCAGCCCCAGCATTTT.

V is TRBV6-4 and J is TRBJ2-3; D is possibly TRBD2 (5 bases). V lost 5 bases and J lost 4, with 16 bases in between. The CDR3 contains 15 residues. CDR1 is MRHNA and CDR2 is SNTAGT in the germline V gene. The CDR3 sequence is CASSWTFGASDTQYF. CDR3 nucleotides: TGTGCCAGCAGTTGGACTTTCGGCGCATCAGATACGCAGTATTTT.

V usage is TRBV7-9 and J usage is TRBJ2-7; the match to TRBD1 covers 9 bases. Germline V gives CDR1 SEHNR, CDR2 FQNEAQ (reference sequence). V was pared by 5 bases and J by 0 bases, with 8 bases of the junction left unmatched. The CDR3 length is 16 residues. The CDR3 bases are TGTGCCAGCAGCGCCAGCCGGGACAGGGACTCCTACGAGCAGTACTTC. Protein product: CASSASRDRDSYEQYF.

A few counts support this clone. The genes are TRBV9 and TRBJ1-6; D is undetermined. This CDR3 has 14 residues. V lost 0 bases and J 4 bases, leaving 5 bases between the germline ends. Per germline, CDR1 SGDLS and CDR2 YYNGEE. CDR3 bases: TGTGCCAGCAGCGTAGAGGAGTATAATTCACCCCTCCACTTT. As protein: CASSVEEYNSPLHF.

This clone occurred a few times. The chain employs TRBV5-1 and TRBJ1-2; no reliable D call. V was trimmed by 2 bases and J by 4 bases, leaving 9 bases between them. The CDR3 is 13 residues long. Germline V gene sequence: CDR1 SGHRS, CDR2 YFSETQ. CDR3 bases: TGCGCCAGCAGCTTCCCCGGGAGCTATGGCTACACCTTC. Translation: CASSFPGSYGYTF.

This clone has just a few counts. The chain employs TRBV30 and TRBJ1-1; unclear D gene. V shed 3 bases and J shed 1 base, with 9 bases lying between them. Per the germline V gene, CDR1 is GTSNPN and CDR2 is SVGIG (reference sequence). The CDR3 extends over 13 amino acids. The CDR3 sequence is CAWRSQENTEAFF. CDR3 bases: TGTGCCTGGAGAAGCCAGGAGAACACTGAAGCTTTCTTT. Looking up the rest from reference TRBV30 and TRBJ1-1 gives the full variable domain: SQTIHQWPATLVQPVGSPLSLECTVEGTSNPNLYWYRQAAGRGLQLLFYSVGIGQISSEVPQNLSASRPQDRQFILSSKKLLLSDSGFYLCAWRSQENTEAFFGQGTRLTVV.

The table lists this clone with a few counts. The chain uses TRBV7-3 and TRBJ2-1; TRBD1 matches 11 bases. This CDR3 is 15 amino acids long. The trim removed 2 bases at V and 9 bases at J, leaving 6 bases unmatched. Germline loops: CDR1 SGHTA, CDR2 FQGTGA. This chain's CDR3 is CASSLGGQGDREQFF. The CDR3 bases are TGTGCCAGCAGCTTAGGGGGACAGGGGGATCGTGAGCAGTTCTTC.

With respect to this clone: At one end, the junction sequence differs from germline, possibly due to a read error. V usage is TRBV7-2 and J usage is TRBJ2-7; D is unresolved. The CDR3 has 12 amino acids. Germline V gene lookup returns CDR1 SGHTA and CDR2 FQGNSA. The CDR3 is CASSLALTVSHF. DNA of the CDR3: TGTGCCAGCAGCTTAGCGCTTACAGTTTCGCACTTC.

This clone was observed a few times. The chain joins TRBV2 to TRBJ2-5; tentatively, D is TRBD2 (6 bases). The germline V gene has CDR1 SNHLY and CDR2 FYNNEI. With 3 bases removed from V and 5 bases from J, the gap between germline ends came to 10 bases. The CDR3 has 13 residues. The CDR3: CASSDRAGETQYF. The CDR3 DNA reads as TGTGCCAGCAGTGACAGGGCGGGGGAGACCCAGTACTTC.

The gene calls are TRBV5-1 and TRBJ2-7; D is uncertain. Germline CDR1 SGHRS, CDR2 YFSETQ. Deletions cut 4 bases from V and 0 bases from J, with 11 bases between. CDR3 length: 14 residues. CDR3 in DNA: TGCGCCAGCAGCACAGACACGAGCTCCTACGAGCAGTACTTC. The encoded protein is CASSTDTSSYEQYF.

The chain has TRBV10-3 and TRBJ2-7; 7 bases are a match to TRBD1. From germline, CDR1 is ENHRY and CDR2 SYGVKD. The CDR3 totals 14 residues. The V gene end was trimmed by 6 bases and the J gene end by 7 bases; junction bases not matched to a gene: 12. The CDR3 is CAIRVTGTRREQYF. DNA for the CDR3: TGTGCCATCAGAGTGACAGGGACCCGCCGGGAGCAGTACTTC.

The chain uses TRBV6-1 and TRBJ2-1; 7 bases match TRBD2. The CDR3 has 13 amino acids. J was trimmed by 8 bases and V by 6 bases; bases with no gene match: 7. CDR1 MNHNS and CDR2 SASEGT come from the germline V gene. In DNA, the CDR3 is TGTGCCAGCAGACCAGCGGGGTTTGATGAGCAGTTCTTC. It encodes CASRPAGFDEQFF.

This chain uses TRBV9 with TRBJ1-2; D is perhaps TRBD1 (5 bases). Trimming left V 0 bases short and J 2 bases short, with 11 bases between. CDR1 and CDR2 (germline): SGDLS, YYNGEE. This CDR3 comprises 15 residues. The chain's CDR3 is CASSVEAGPNYGYTF. In nucleotides, the CDR3 is TGTGCCAGCAGCGTAGAGGCAGGGCCCAACTATGGCTACACCTTC.

This clone appeared a few times. This chain joins TRBV30 and TRBJ1-2; D is unclear. The V end lost 5 bases, the J end lost 8 bases, and 18 bases lay between the germline ends. The CDR3 runs to 13 residues. Germline lookup yields CDR1 GTSNPN and CDR2 SVGIG (reference sequence). CDR3 amino acids: CAWDLTVPGGYTF. The CDR3 region has the DNA TGTGCCTGGGACCTCACCGTTCCCGGGGGCTACACCTTC. The whole variable domain, filled in from reference TRBV30 and TRBJ1-2, reads SQTIHQWPATLVQPVGSPLSLECTVEGTSNPNLYWYRQAAGRGLQLLFYSVGIGQISSEVPQNLSASRPQDRQFILSSKKLLLSDSGFYLCAWDLTVPGGYTFGSGTRLTVV.

This clone was counted a few times. The DNA for the CDR3 is TGTGCCAGTAGTATCGGAGGCGGCGAGCTGGTCCAAGAGACCCAGTACTTC. It specifies CASSIGGGELVQETQYF. The chain couples TRBV19 to TRBJ2-5; TRBD2 is a possible D gene (5 bases). The CDR3 has 17 amino acids. Germline V gene lookup returns CDR1 LNHDA and CDR2 SQIVND (reference sequence). V lost 3 bases and J lost 1, with 18 bases in between. The whole variable domain, remainder taken from reference TRBV19 and TRBJ2-5, is DGGITQSPKYLFRKEGQNVTLSCEQNLNHDAMYWYRQDPGQGLRLIYYSQIVNDFQKGDIAEGYSVSREKKESFPLTVTSAQKNPTAFYLCASSIGGGELVQETQYFGPGTRLLVL.

The J gene is TRBJ1-3, the V gene TRBV18, with D tentatively TRBD1 (6 bases). CDR1 is KGHSH, CDR2 LQKENI, per germline. The V end lost 6 bases, the J end lost 0 bases, and 12 bases lay between the germline ends. The CDR3 is 15 residues long. The CDR3 spells CASSPGAPSGNTIYF. In DNA form, the CDR3 reads TGTGCCAGCTCGCCAGGGGCACCCTCTGGAAACACCATATATTTT.